Following are 20 T cell receptor beta chains from one sample sequenced in a study of T cell responses to AZD1222 COVID-19 vaccine. Sequenced by immunoSEQ multiplex PCR; TCRdb stores in-frame clones only, minus some. This repertoire shows approximately 200,000 clones, 94% found once; its top ten account for over 1.5%. Here the sequenced sample was peripheral blood, taken 28 days after the second dose of the MenACWY control vaccine. These receptors all stem from an adult who received the MenACWY meningococcal vaccine as a control.

CDR3 amino acids: CASSYGQGWEQYF. The CDR3 DNA follows: TGTGCCAGCAGTTACGGACAGGGATGGGAGCAGTACTTC. The rearrangement links TRBV6-2 or TRBV6-3 to TRBJ2-7; TRBD1 aligns across 8 bases. With V trimmed by 2 bases and J by 7 bases, 4 bases remained unmatched. The CDR3 runs 13 residues. Per the germline V gene, CDR1 is MNHEY and CDR2 is SVGEGT.

The chain employs TRBV5-1 and TRBJ2-5; 8 bases fit TRBD1. V trimming: 4 bases; J trimming: 3 bases; junction bases outside the gene matches: 8. This CDR3 comprises 15 residues. Germline CDR1 is SGHRS and CDR2 is YFSETQ. As DNA, the CDR3 is TGCGCCAGCAGCAGAGGACAGGGTTTGGAAGAGACCCAGTACTTC. Protein: CASSRGQGLEETQYF.

This chain connects TRBV9 to TRBJ1-1, with D unresolved. Trimming took off 2 bases at V and 0 bases at J, with 8 bases between the two ends. Per the germline V gene, CDR1 is SGDLS and CDR2 is YYNGEE. This CDR3 comprises 14 residues. The CDR3 nucleotides read TGTGCCAGCAGCGTGAGCACCCTGAACACTGAAGCTTTCTTT. This translates into CASSVSTLNTEAFF.

The gene calls are TRBV19 and TRBJ2-7; 8 nucleotides align to TRBD2. The CDR3 totals 12 residues. The V segment lost 4 bases and the J segment 7 bases; nucleotides outside the gene matches: 3. Germline assignment: CDR1 LNHDA and CDR2 SQIVND (reference sequence). As DNA, the CDR3 is TGTGCCAGTAGTACGGGACTAGGGGAGCAGTACTTC. It is translated as CASSTGLGEQYF.

In this sample, this clone turned up a few times. The chain employs TRBV6-2 or TRBV6-3 and TRBJ1-1; D is ambiguous. The CDR3 is 13 amino acids. The germline CDR1 and CDR2 sequences are MNHEY and SVGEGT. V lost 2 bases and J 0 bases, leaving 4 bases between the germline ends. This chain's CDR3 is CASSYILNTEAFF. CDR3 DNA: TGTGCCAGCAGTTACATACTGAACACTGAAGCTTTCTTT.

The CDR3 region is CASSPTGTGGTEGYTF. CDR3 nucleotides: TGTGCCAGCAGTCCCACCGGGACAGGGGGAACGGAAGGCTACACCTTC. This chain links TRBV6-2 or TRBV6-3 with TRBJ1-2; 11 bases agree with TRBD1. Germline assignment: CDR1 MNHEY and CDR2 SVGEGT. This CDR3 is 16 amino acids long. Trimming at V came to 5 bases and at J to 8 bases, leaving 13 bases not matched to a gene.

The chain uses TRBV15 and TRBJ2-7; D may be TRBD2 (5 bases). Trimming took off 1 base at V and 5 bases at J, with 18 bases between the two ends. CDR3 length equals 16 residues. Germline V gene sequence: CDR1 LNHNV, CDR2 YYDKDF (reference sequence). For the CDR3, the DNA is TGTGCCACCAGCAGAGGGTCGGTCCCAGCTAGCCACGAGCAGTACTTC. Its translation: CATSRGSVPASHEQYF.

The gene calls are TRBV5-4 and TRBJ2-7; D is possibly TRBD1 (6 bases). The CDR3 has 14 amino acids. Germline V lookup: CDR1 SGHNT, CDR2 YYREEE (reference sequence). V lost 3 bases, J lost 1 base, and 11 bases lay in between. The CDR3 bases are TGTGCCAGCAGCTCCCCTGGACAGTCCTACGAGCAGTACTTC. Translation: CASSSPGQSYEQYF.

This clone was seen just once. This rearrangement joins TRBV30 to TRBJ1-2; D ambiguous. This CDR3 contains 11 residues. Germline V gene data show CDR1 as GTSNPN and CDR2 as SVGIG (reference sequence). Trimming stripped 7 bases from V and 2 bases from J, with 8 bases between. The CDR3 loop reads CASVGNYGYTF. Written as DNA, the CDR3 is TGTGCCTCCGTTGGGAACTATGGCTACACCTTC.

This clone was detected a few times. V is TRBV7-9 and J is TRBJ1-1; weak D call: TRBD1 (5 bases). CDR1 SEHNR and CDR2 FQNEAQ come from the germline V gene (reference sequence). V was clipped by 6 bases and J by 1 base, with 12 bases between them. The CDR3 spans 14 residues. CDR3 DNA sequence: TGTGCCAGCAGTAGGTATGGGGGGAACACTGAAGCTTTCTTT. This codes for CASSRYGGNTEAFF. Combining the CDR3 with reference TRBV7-9 and TRBJ1-1 gives the whole variable domain DTGVSQNPRHKITKRGQNVTFRCDPISEHNRLYWYRQTLGQGPEFLTYFQNEAQLEKSRLLSDRFSAERPKGSFSTLEIQRTEQGDSAMYLCASSRYGGNTEAFFGQGTRLTVV.

The rearrangement links TRBV6-2 or TRBV6-3 to TRBJ2-3; 7 bases are a match to TRBD2. The junction had 10 bases not matched to a gene; V was cut back by 2 bases and J by 2 bases. There are 17 residues in the CDR3. CDR1 is MNHEY and CDR2 is SVGEGT in the germline V gene. Written as DNA, the CDR3 is TGTGCCAGCAGTTACCCTCCGGGAGGTACCATCACAGATACGCAGTATTTT. This encodes CASSYPPGGTITDTQYF.

This clone occurred once. The rearrangement links TRBV5-6 to TRBJ2-7; TRBD1 matches at 7 bases. CDR1 and CDR2 from the germline V gene are SGHDT and YYEEEE. This CDR3 comprises 14 residues. The J segment lost 3 bases and the V segment lost 4 bases, leaving 7 bases of the junction unmatched. DNA of the CDR3: TGTGCCAGCAGCACCCCGGGACAGCACTACGAGCAGTACTTC. This codes for CASSTPGQHYEQYF.

This clone was picked up one time. This CDR3 is CASSYSWQGFTEAFF. CDR3 sequence (DNA): TGTGCCAGCAGTTACTCCTGGCAGGGTTTCACTGAAGCTTTCTTT. The chain has TRBV6-2 or TRBV6-3 and TRBJ1-1; tentative D call: TRBD1 (5 bases). This CDR3 region has 15 residues. V lost 0 bases and J 4 bases, leaving 12 bases between the germline ends. Germline V gene data show CDR1 as MNHEY and CDR2 as SVGEGT.

J is TRBJ1-2 and V is TRBV6-5; 8 bases are a match to TRBD1. The V gene's germline CDR1 is MNHEY and CDR2 SVGAGI. Unmatched junction bases numbered 10, after V lost 7 bases and J lost 3 bases. This CDR3 is 15 amino acids long. The CDR3 region has the DNA TGTGCCAGCATACCCCAGGGGGCTGTCGACTATGGCTACACCTTC. Translated, it gives CASIPQGAVDYGYTF.

The J gene is TRBJ1-4, the V gene TRBV4-3; 9 bases fit TRBD1. Germline assignment: CDR1 LGHNA and CDR2 YSLEER. CDR3 length equals 18 residues. V dropped 0 bases and J dropped 4; count of bases not matched to a gene: 9. The CDR3 nucleotides are TGCGCCAGCAGCCAAGAGATCGAATGGACAGGGGTTAATGAAAAACTGTTTTTT. This translates into CASSQEIEWTGVNEKLFF.

This clone appeared a single time. This sample includes further DNA sequences coding for the same CDR3. The chain employs TRBV9 and TRBJ1-3; D is possibly TRBD1 (5 bases). Germline values: CDR1 SGDLS, CDR2 YYNGEE. The V end lost 0 bases, the J end lost 1 base, and 8 bases lay between the germline ends. The CDR3 covers 15 residues. CDR3 in amino acids: CASSVGGLSGNTIYF. CDR3 DNA sequence: TGTGCCAGCAGCGTAGGGGGGTTATCTGGAAACACCATATATTTT.

The chain uses TRBV7-9 and TRBJ2-3, with D perhaps TRBD1 (6 bases). CDR3 size: 15 residues. The V gene lost 1 base and the J gene lost 2 bases, with 10 bases spanning the gap. From germline, CDR1 is SEHNR and CDR2 FQNEAQ (reference sequence). CDR3 sequence: CASSLGRTVTDTQYF. DNA for the CDR3: TGTGCCAGCAGCTTAGGCCGGACAGTCACAGATACGCAGTATTTT.

V and J are TRBV11-1 and TRBJ2-7; no clear D. CDR1 and CDR2 from the germline V gene are SGHAT and FQDESV (reference sequence). The germline V and J ends were trimmed by 3 bases and 3 bases, with 12 bases remaining between them. CDR3 length equals 14 residues. The CDR3 DNA reads TGTGCCAGCAGCTTGTCAGGAACCTTCTACGAGCAGTACTTC. It codes for CASSLSGTFYEQYF.

The rearrangement joins TRBV9 to TRBJ2-6, with D hard to call. Trimming pared 4 bases from V and 0 bases from J, leaving 5 bases between. Per germline, CDR1 SGDLS and CDR2 YYNGEE. The CDR3 contains 14 residues. The CDR3 sequence is CASSSFSGANVLTF. DNA of the CDR3: TGTGCCAGCAGCTCATTCTCTGGGGCCAACGTCCTGACTTTC.

The chain employs TRBV7-6 and TRBJ2-1, with a weak D call TRBD1 (6 bases). V lost 1 base, J lost 8 bases, and 12 bases lay in between. This CDR3 has 14 residues. CDR1 is SGHVS and CDR2 is FNYEAQ in the germline V gene. The CDR3, as DNA: TGTGCCAGCAGCTTAGGACAGGAGTACGATGAGCAGTTCTTC. It codes for CASSLGQEYDEQFF.